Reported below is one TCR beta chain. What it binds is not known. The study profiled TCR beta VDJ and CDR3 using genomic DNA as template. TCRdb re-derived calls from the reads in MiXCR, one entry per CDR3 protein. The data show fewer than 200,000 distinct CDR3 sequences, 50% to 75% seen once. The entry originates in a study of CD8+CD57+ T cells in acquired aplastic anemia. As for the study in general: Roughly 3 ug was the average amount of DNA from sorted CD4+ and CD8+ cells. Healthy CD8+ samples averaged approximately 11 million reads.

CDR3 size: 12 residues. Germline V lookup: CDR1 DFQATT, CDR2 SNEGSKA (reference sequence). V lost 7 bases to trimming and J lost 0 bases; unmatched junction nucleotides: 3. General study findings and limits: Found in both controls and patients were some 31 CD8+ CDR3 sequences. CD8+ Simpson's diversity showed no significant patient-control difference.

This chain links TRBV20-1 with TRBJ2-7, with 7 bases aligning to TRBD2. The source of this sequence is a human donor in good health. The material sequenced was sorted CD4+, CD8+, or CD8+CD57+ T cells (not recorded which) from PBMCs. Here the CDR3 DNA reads TGCAGTGTTAGGGACTACTCCTACGAGCAGTACTTC. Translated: CSVRDYSYEQYF.